This T cell receptor (beta chain) was identified in a study of cytomegalovirus exposure and HLA in healthy donors. About the study: About 85 million unique TCRs from HLA-typed donors were held in an early release of data.

Germline V lookup: CDR1 GTSNPN, CDR2 SVGIG (reference sequence). The CDR3 loop spans 16 amino acids. The germline V and J ends were trimmed by 2 bases and 2 bases, with 19 bases remaining between them. Researchers ran the PCR with 60 Vbeta and 13 Jbeta primers. Clones were read by immunoSEQ multiplex PCR, and TCRdb kept only the in-frame ones, dropping some. The data contain under 70,000 clones, 68% of them singletons. This chain joins TRBV30 and TRBJ2-7; unclear D gene. The receptor was derived from a woman between 25 and 40 years old in good health and CMV-seronegative. The sample comprised PBMCs. The CDR3 DNA reads as TGTGCCTGGAGTCTACCCCCCGACACCACAACCTACGAGCAGTACTTC. Its protein is CAWSLPPDTTTYEQYF.